Reported below is one T cell receptor (beta chain). Method: immunoSEQ multiplex PCR; TCRdb's copy keeps in-frame clones and lacks some. The sample records about 150,000 clones, 84% being singletons. This sample was taken from a study of blood T cell repertoires in COVID-19. Overall study context: T cells, B-cell-depleted T cells, or PBMCs supplied cDNA or gDNA.

The CDR3 is 20 residues long. Germline values: CDR1 MNHEY, CDR2 SVGEGT. J was trimmed by 4 bases and V by 3 bases; bases with no gene match: 12. This TCR was sampled from a human donor in a cohort sampled during active COVID-19. The chain couples TRBV6-2 or TRBV6-3 to TRBJ2-1, with 16 nucleotides matching TRBD2. Specimen: peripheral blood. The DNA for the CDR3 is TGTGCCAGCAGTTATCCTCCGGGACTAGCGGGGGGGCCAGTTTACAATGAGCAGTTCTTC. This codes for CASSYPPGLAGGPVYNEQFF.